The rows below give T cell receptor beta chains drawn from one sample of a study of response to subunit inactivated influenza vaccine. TCRdb reprocessed the RT-PCR reads with MiXCR, giving one entry per CDR3 protein. The profile shows 750,000 to 850,000 distinct CDR3 sequences, about 18% of them singletons. The source was PBMCs from blood, collected about 5 days after vaccination. The receptors shown here come from a man between 50 and 59 years old who received an inactivated influenza vaccine. CDR3s include the opening cysteine and the closing phenylalanine or tryptophan. A D gene is named only where the DNA matches it firmly. Some rows mark clone size as missing; the rest say once, few, many or name a class of expanded clone.

v_call	cdr3_length	clone_size	d_call	j_call	cdr3_aa	cdr3_nt
TRBV7-8	14	.	.	TRBJ2-5	CASSEGGSQETQYF	TGTGCCAGCAGCGAAGGGGGGAGCCAAGAGACCCAGTACTTC
TRBV5-5	17	.	.	TRBJ1-5	CASSLGLTVNSNQPQHF	TGTGCCAGCAGTCTGGGACTGACAGTTAATAGCAATCAGCCCCAGCATTTT
TRBV7-8	18	few	.	TRBJ2-1	CASSIEVRGASSYNEQFF	TGTGCCAGCAGCATCGAGGTTCGGGGGGCGAGCTCCTACAATGAGCAGTTCTTC
TRBV9	14	few	.	TRBJ1-3	CASSGTGLGNTIYF	TGTGCCAGCAGCGGAACAGGGCTTGGAAACACCATATATTTT
TRBV7-2	13	many	.	TRBJ2-7	CASSLDYSYEQYF	TGTGCCAGCAGCTTAGACTACTCCTACGAGCAGTACTTC
TRBV5-6	16	.	TRBD2	TRBJ2-3	CASSLELAGSTDTQYF	TGTGCCAGCAGCTTGGAACTAGCGGGATCCACAGATACGCAGTATTTT
TRBV19	15	.	.	TRBJ1-6	CASSIGGIYNSPLHF	TGTGCCAGTAGTATTGGAGGGATCTATAATTCACCCCTCCACTTT
TRBV3-1	15	few	TRBD2	TRBJ2-1	CASSPQSGSYNEQFF	TGTGCCAGCAGCCCACAAAGCGGGAGCTACAATGAGCAGTTCTTC
TRBV10-1	11	.	.	TRBJ2-7	CASSSGLEQYF	TGCGCCAGCAGTTCCGGACTTGAGCAGTACTTC
TRBV7-2	12	many	.	TRBJ2-1	CASSLASREQFF	TGTGCCAGCAGCTTAGCTTCGCGGGAGCAGTTCTTC
TRBV4-3	16	many	TRBD2	TRBJ2-7	CASSQDKGLAVHEQYF	TGCGCCAGCAGCCAAGATAAAGGACTAGCTGTACACGAGCAGTACTTC
TRBV6-5	15	.	.	TRBJ2-7	CASSYRMEDNYEQYF	TGTGCCAGCAGTTACAGGATGGAGGATAACTACGAGCAGTACTTC
TRBV28	15	once	.	TRBJ2-1	CASSSYSLSYNEQFF	TGTGCCAGCAGTTCGTATAGTCTTTCCTACAATGAGCAGTTCTTC
TRBV5-1	18	many	TRBD2	TRBJ2-1	CASRTGVLREGSYNEQFF	TGCGCCAGCAGGACGGGAGTCTTGCGGGAGGGCTCCTACAATGAGCAGTTCTTC
TRBV20-1	20	.	TRBD1	TRBJ2-1	CSARGRGQGAPRSSYNEQFF	TGCAGTGCTAGAGGTAGGGGACAGGGGGCTCCTCGGAGCTCCTACAATGAGCAGTTCTTC
TRBV7-8	13	.	.	TRBJ2-4	CASSIDSKNIQYF	TGTGCCAGCAGCATCGACAGCAAAAACATTCAGTACTTC
TRBV5-6	17	.	TRBD1	TRBJ1-1	CASSPLGGQGLLAEAFF	TGTGCCAGCAGCCCCCTTGGGGGACAGGGGTTATTAGCTGAAGCTTTCTTT
TRBV20-1	14	few	.	TRBJ2-3	CSAQRGGGADTQYF	TGCAGTGCCCAAAGAGGAGGGGGTGCAGATACGCAGTATTTT
TRBV7-9	16	.	TRBD1	TRBJ2-1	CASSWGDRDSYNEQFF	TGTGCCAGCAGCTGGGGGGACAGGGACTCCTACAATGAGCAGTTCTTC
TRBV12-3/TRBV12-4	15	.	.	TRBJ2-2	CASSPLQGNTGELFF	TGTGCCAGCAGCCCATTACAGGGGAACACCGGGGAGCTGTTTTTT
TRBV6-1	14	many	.	TRBJ1-1	CASKKPGPVTEAFF	TGTGCCAGCAAAAAGCCGGGCCCGGTTACTGAAGCTTTCTTT
TRBV6-1	13	.	.	TRBJ1-2	CASAQGLGYGYTF	TGTGCCAGCGCTCAGGGGCTAGGGTATGGCTACACCTTC
TRBV7-2	13	few	.	TRBJ2-7	CASSLGRAGEQYF	TGTGCCAGCAGCTTAGGGAGGGCTGGGGAGCAGTACTTC
TRBV12-3/TRBV12-4	16	once	TRBD2	TRBJ2-5	CASSLGGRAFEETQYF	TGTGCCAGCAGTTTAGGCGGGAGGGCCTTCGAGGAGACCCAGTACTTC
TRBV7-9	11	.	.	TRBJ1-2	CASSPRIVITF	TGTGCCAGCAGCCCCCGTATAGTCATCACCTTC
TRBV5-1	15	.	.	TRBJ2-1	CASSLGQASYNEQFF	TGCGCCAGCAGCTTGGGACAGGCCTCCTACAATGAGCAGTTCTTC
TRBV20-1	13	few	.	TRBJ2-7	CSASPRGSYEQYF	TGCAGTGCTAGTCCCCGTGGCTCCTACGAGCAGTACTTC
TRBV20-1	13	.	.	TRBJ1-5	CGASPGYGQPQHF	TGCGGTGCTTCCCCGGGGTACGGTCAGCCCCAGCATTTT
TRBV7-2	13	many	TRBD1	TRBJ2-7	CASSLQGVYEQYF	TGTGCCAGCAGCTTACAGGGGGTGTACGAGCAGTACTTC
TRBV29-1	14	few	TRBD2	TRBJ2-7	CSVAGTSGMYEQYF	TGCAGCGTCGCCGGGACTAGCGGGATGTACGAGCAGTACTTC
TRBV7-6	12	many	.	TRBJ2-5	CASSAIQETQYF	TGTGCCAGCAGCGCAATCCAAGAGACCCAGTACTTC
TRBV29-1	13	many	.	TRBJ2-5	CSVVGRYQETQYF	TGCAGCGTTGTAGGTCGCTACCAAGAGACCCAGTACTTC
TRBV4-3	18	few	.	TRBJ2-1	CASSQMRLGGGGAVEQFF	TGCGCCAGCAGCCAAATGAGGTTAGGGGGAGGGGGGGCCGTTGAGCAGTTCTTC
TRBV5-1	13	few	.	TRBJ2-1	CASSLQPRAEQFF	TGCGCCAGCAGCTTGCAGCCCAGGGCGGAGCAGTTCTTC
TRBV5-1	15	.	TRBD1	TRBJ2-5	CASSVTGGGQETQYF	TGCGCCAGCAGCGTGACAGGGGGAGGGCAAGAGACCCAGTACTTC
TRBV11-1	18	few	.	TRBJ2-6	CASSLKGETSSGANVLTF	TGTGCCAGCAGCTTAAAGGGGGAGACTTCCTCTGGGGCCAACGTCCTGACTTTC
TRBV6-5	13	many	.	TRBJ1-1	CASSYSSGIEAFF	TGTGCCAGCAGTTACTCTTCGGGGATTGAAGCTTTCTTT
TRBV20-1	17	.	.	TRBJ2-7	CSARDIGRSGGSYEQYF	TGCAGTGCTAGAGATATCGGTAGGAGCGGAGGGTCCTACGAGCAGTACTTC
TRBV5-1	14	.	.	TRBJ1-2	CASSSGRVNYGYTF	TGCGCCAGCAGCAGCGGGAGAGTTAACTATGGCTACACCTTC
TRBV5-6	14	.	.	TRBJ2-2	CASSGSRVPGELFF	TGTGCCAGCAGCGGGTCCAGGGTCCCCGGGGAGCTGTTTTTT
TRBV13	13	.	.	TRBJ1-1	CASSQTTSTEAFF	TGTGCCAGCAGTCAAACCACGAGCACTGAAGCTTTCTTT